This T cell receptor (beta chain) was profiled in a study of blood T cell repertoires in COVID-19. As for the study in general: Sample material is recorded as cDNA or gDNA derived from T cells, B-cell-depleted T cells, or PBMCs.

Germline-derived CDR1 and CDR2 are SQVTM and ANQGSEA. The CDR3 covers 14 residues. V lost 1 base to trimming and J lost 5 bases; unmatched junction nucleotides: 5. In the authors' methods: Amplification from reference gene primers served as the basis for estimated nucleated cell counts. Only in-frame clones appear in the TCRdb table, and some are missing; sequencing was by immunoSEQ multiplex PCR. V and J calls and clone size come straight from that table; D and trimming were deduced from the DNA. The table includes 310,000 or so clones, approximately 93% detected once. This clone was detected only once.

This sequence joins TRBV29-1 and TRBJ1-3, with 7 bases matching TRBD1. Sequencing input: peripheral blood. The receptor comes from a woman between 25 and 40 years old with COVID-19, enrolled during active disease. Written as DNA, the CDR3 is TGCAGCGTTGAAGTCACAGGGGTTAGAAACACCATATATTTT. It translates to CSVEVTGVRNTIYF.